The clone carrying this T cell receptor beta chain was picked up a small number of times. This sample was taken from a study of T cells after yellow fever vaccination. Germline V gives CDR1 SGDLS, CDR2 YYNGEE. V trimming: 0 bases; J trimming: 3 bases; junction bases outside the gene matches: 4. The length of the CDR3 is 15 residues. One entry per CDR3 protein, called by TCRdb with MiXCR from the 5' RACE reads. The table includes 45,000 to 75,000 distinct CDR3 sequences, approximately 5.5% detected once. J is TRBJ2-3 and V is TRBV9; TRBD1 aligns across 7 bases. Sequencing used PBMCs, either bulk or a sorted T-cell subset (CD4+, CD8+, memory, or dextramer-sorted; not recorded which), obtained on the day of the yellow fever booster vaccination. The clonotype originates from a man younger than 35 who received the YFV17D yellow fever vaccine. The CDR3 is CASSVEGGATDTQYF. The CDR3 bases are TGTGCCAGCAGCGTAGAAGGGGGCGCAACAGATACGCAGTATTTT.